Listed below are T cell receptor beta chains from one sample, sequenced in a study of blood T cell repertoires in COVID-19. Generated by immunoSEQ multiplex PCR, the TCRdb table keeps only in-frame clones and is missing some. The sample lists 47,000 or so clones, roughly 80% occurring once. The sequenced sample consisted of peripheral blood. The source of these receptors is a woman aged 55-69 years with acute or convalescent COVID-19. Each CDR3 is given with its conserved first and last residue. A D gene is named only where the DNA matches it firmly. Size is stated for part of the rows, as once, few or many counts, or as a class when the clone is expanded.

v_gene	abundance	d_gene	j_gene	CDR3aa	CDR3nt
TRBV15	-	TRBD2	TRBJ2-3	CATSRVQVAGSDTQYF	TGTGCCACCAGCAGAGTACAGGTAGCGGGGTCAGATACGCAGTATTTT
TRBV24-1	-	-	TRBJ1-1	CATSGGGDTEAFF	TGTGCCACCAGTGGAGGAGGGGACACTGAAGCTTTCTTT
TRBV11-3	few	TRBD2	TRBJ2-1	CASSSGTSGRGGRYNEQFF	TGTGCCAGCAGCTCAGGGACTAGCGGGAGGGGGGGTAGGTACAATGAGCAGTTCTTC
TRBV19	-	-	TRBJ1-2	CASSITGYNYGYTF	TGTGCCAGTAGTATAACAGGGTATAACTATGGCTACACCTTC
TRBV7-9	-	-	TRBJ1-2	CASSLGFRTNYGYTF	TGTGCCAGCAGCTTAGGTTTCAGAACGAATTATGGCTACACCTTC
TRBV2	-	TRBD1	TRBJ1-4	CASRPGQTYSNEKLFF	TGTGCCAGCAGGCCGGGACAGACCTATTCTAATGAAAAACTGTTTTTT
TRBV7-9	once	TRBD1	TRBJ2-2	CASSWTGTNTGELFF	TGTGCCAGCAGCTGGACAGGGACGAACACCGGGGAGCTGTTTTTT
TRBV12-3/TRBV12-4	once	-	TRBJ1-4	CATAGQLNEKLFF	TGTGCCACGGCAGGACAGCTTAATGAAAAACTGTTTTTT
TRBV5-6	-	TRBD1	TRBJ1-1	CASSLPGQGFSNTEAFF	TGTGCCAGCAGCTTACCGGGACAGGGTTTCTCGAACACTGAAGCTTTCTTT
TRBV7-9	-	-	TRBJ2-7	CASSRFPYEQYF	TGTGCCAGCTCGAGGTTCCCCTACGAGCAGTACTTC
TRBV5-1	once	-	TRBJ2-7	CASSLRGSSNEQYF	TGCGCCAGCAGCTTGCGAGGGAGCAGTAACGAGCAGTACTTC
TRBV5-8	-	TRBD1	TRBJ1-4	CASSRGQSNEKLFF	TGTGCCAGCAGCCGGGGACAGTCTAATGAAAAACTGTTTTTT
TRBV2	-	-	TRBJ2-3	CASSRTVTQYF	TGTGCCAGCAGTAGGACTGTTACGCAGTATTTT
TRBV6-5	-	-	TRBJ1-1	CAIRDLSRSTEAFF	TGTGCCATACGGGACTTAAGCAGGTCCACTGAAGCTTTCTTT
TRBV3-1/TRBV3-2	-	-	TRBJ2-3	CASSPDYRVQYF	TGTGCCAGCAGCCCGGACTATCGGGTCCAGTATTTT
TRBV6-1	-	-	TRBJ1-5	CASSEVPTQPQHF	TGTGCCAGCAGTGAAGTCCCTACGCAGCCCCAGCATTTT
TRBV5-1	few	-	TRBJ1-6	CASSLAGQREGVYNSPLHF	TGCGCCAGCAGCTTGGCCGGTCAACGGGAGGGGGTCTATAATTCACCCCTCCACTTT
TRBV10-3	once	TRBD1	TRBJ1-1	CAISSTGGKTPGTEAFF	TGTGCCATCAGCTCGACAGGGGGTAAAACCCCGGGCACTGAAGCTTTCTTT
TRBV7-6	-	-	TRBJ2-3	CASIPGPVSPDTQYF	TGTGCCAGCATCCCAGGGCCAGTCAGTCCAGATACGCAGTATTTT
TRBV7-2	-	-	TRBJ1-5	CASSYRGSNQPQHF	TGTGCCAGCAGCTATCGGGGGTCGAATCAGCCCCAGCATTTT
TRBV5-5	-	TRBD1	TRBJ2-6	CASSFGTGSGANVLTF	TGTGCCAGCAGCTTTGGGACAGGATCTGGGGCCAACGTCCTGACTTTC
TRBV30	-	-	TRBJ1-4	CAWSPRGKEKLFF	TGTGCCTGGAGTCCAAGGGGCAAGGAAAAACTGTTTTTT
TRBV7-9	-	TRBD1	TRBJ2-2	CASSSLGGQGLAGELFF	TGTGCCAGCAGCTCATTAGGTGGACAGGGGTTGGCCGGGGAGCTGTTTTTT
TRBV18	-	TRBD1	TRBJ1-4	CASSLRTGKGEKLFF	TGTGCCAGCTCACTCCGGACAGGGAAAGGTGAAAAACTGTTTTTT
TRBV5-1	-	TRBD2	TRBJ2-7	CASSFRIAGNYEQYF	TGCGCCAGCAGCTTTAGGATAGCGGGGAACTACGAGCAGTACTTC
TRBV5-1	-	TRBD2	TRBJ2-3	CASSLGGGTDTQYF	TGCGCCAGCAGCTTGGGCGGGGGGACAGATACGCAGTATTTT
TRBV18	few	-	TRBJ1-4	CASSPGSNEKLFF	TGTGCCAGCTCACCAGGGAGTAATGAAAAACTGTTTTTT
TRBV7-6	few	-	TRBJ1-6	CASSLGGQLRNSPLHF	TGTGCCAGCAGCTTAGGAGGTCAGCTCCGGAATTCACCCCTCCACTTT
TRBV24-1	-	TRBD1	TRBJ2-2	CATSDLGEDRGKTGELFF	TGTGCCACCAGTGATTTAGGAGAGGACAGGGGGAAAACCGGGGAGCTGTTTTTT
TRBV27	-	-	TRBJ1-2	CASSLLTIWGGYTF	TGTGCCAGCAGTTTGTTGACTATTTGGGGTGGCTACACCTTC
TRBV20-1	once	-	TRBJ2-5	CSASTGGHETQYF	TGCAGTGCTAGTACTGGAGGGCATGAGACCCAGTACTTC
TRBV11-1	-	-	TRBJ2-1	CASSFNDLASQFF	TGTGCCAGCAGCTTCAACGATCTGGCCTCGCAGTTCTTC
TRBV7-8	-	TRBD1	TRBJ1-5	CASSLLSETGYSNQPQHF	TGTGCCAGCAGCTTACTGTCAGAGACAGGGTATAGCAATCAGCCCCAGCATTTT
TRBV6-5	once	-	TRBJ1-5	CASSLDGAGKPQHF	TGTGCCAGCAGTCTCGATGGTGCAGGGAAGCCCCAGCATTTT
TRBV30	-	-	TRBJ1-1	CAWTPPGKNTEAFF	TGTGCCTGGACCCCCCCGGGAAAAAACACTGAAGCTTTCTTT
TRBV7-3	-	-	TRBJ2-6	CASGSSSGANVLTF	TGTGCCAGCGGCTCCTCTTCTGGGGCCAACGTCCTGACTTTC